This section outlines one T cell receptor (beta chain) sequence together with its context. Its antigen remains undetermined. A much larger clone lies one base from this, so it may be a read error. The library was prepared using 5' RACE. Instrument used: Illumina HiSeq 2500. A second PCR of about 6 to 11 cycles was run with a J-beta primer mix and a sample-barcoded 5' primer. A template-switch 5' adaptor carrying 12 random nucleotides introduced a unique molecular identifier onto each TCR beta cDNA molecule. At least 2.5 million CDR3-containing paired-end reads were obtained from each sample. First-strand cDNA synthesis was performed from all RNA using the Mint cDNA synthesis kit, with priming by a TRBC-specific oligonucleotide. Following uracil-DNA glycosylase treatment, a first 18-cycle PCR with universal primers M1SS and BC2_uni_R was performed on all cDNA. The original pipeline was this. For normalization, 1 million high-quality reads were randomly selected from each sample, with every read carrying a distinct molecular identifier. Instead of being binned into consensus sequences, reads that shared molecular identifiers were thrown out. CDR3 identification, clonotype clustering and error correction used MiTCR with a Q25 quality threshold and the strictest error-elimination algorithm. A nonparametric unseen species model with Euler transformation was used to estimate lower-bound total TCR beta diversity. TCRdb cleaned the public reads at Q25 with fastp, built clones with MiXCR and kept in-frame beta chains. A single entry per CDR3 protein holds the most common genes and DNA from its merged rows. The V and J calls here are based on TCRdb, not the publication. The sample records approximately 800,000 distinct CDR3 sequences, around 34% of which are singletons. The ten most abundant clones make up 13% of the sample.

The sample is drawn from a study of blood T cells in healthy people across ages (dated by TCRdb to about 2015). Regarding the research as a whole: In model experiments, roughly one uniquely barcoded TCR beta cDNA molecule per two T cells was captured by template switching. To avoid experimental bias, donors of different ages were distributed randomly across sequencing lanes. Using the same blood draw, the study looked at two additional independent replicas of 1 million unique cDNA reads for two donors, one aged 18 to 30 and the other aged 80 or older. Four age groups were formed from the donors: young (average roughly 15 years), middle-aged (around 41), aged (62) and long-lived (approximately 78). The study measured age-related changes in TCR beta repertoire diversity using deep sequencing normalized with unique cDNA molecular identifiers. What the study reported, not specific to this receptor: A strong correlation was found between observed TCR beta diversity and the percentage of naive T cells measured by flow cytometry. As age increased, observed TCR beta diversity per million T cells dropped in a roughly linear way, and a significant reduction was already evident by age approximately 40. Because profiling used bulk unsorted PBMCs, naive and antigen-experienced compartments could not be compared conclusively. Compared with the aged group, the long-lived group had more naive CD4+ T cells, fewer expanded clones and increased TCR diversity, suggesting age selection. Estimates of total diversity based on one million sequenced T cells were considered lower bounds and underestimates. Donor CMV infection status was unknown, potentially confounding age-related changes in expanded clonotypes.

Donors were a few dozen systemically healthy Caucasian individuals from Russia aged roughly 6 to 100 years. Roughly 10 milliliters of peripheral blood were collected from each donor into EDTA-treated Vacutainer tubes. PBMCs were isolated by Ficoll-Paque density-gradient centrifugation, with at least 6.5 million obtained per sample. Total RNA was extracted from PBMCs with Trizol reagent, with at least 5 micrograms obtained per sample. The percentages of naive CD45RAhigh/CD27high T cells were determined by flow cytometry on a PBMC aliquot from every donor. The germline V gene specifies SQVTM as CDR1 and ANQGSEA as CDR2. The germline V end is reduced by 3 bases and the J end by 1 base; junction bases left unmatched: 5. The CDR3 covers 14 residues, taking in both the cysteine and the phenylalanine. The DNA shown is the 42-base CDR3, in frame from base 1.

This chain is built from TRBV29-1 and TRBJ2-5; 7 bases in the middle match TRBD1. This receptor was obtained from a young man in good health. The sample comprised blood. This receptor has the CDR3 CSVDVAGGQETQYF. In nucleotide form, the sequence is TGCAGCGTTGATGTGGCAGGGGGCCAAGAGACCCAGTACTTC. This CDR3, with the reference TRBV29-1 and TRBJ2-5 proteins standing in past its ends, gives the full variable domain SAVISQKPSRDICQRGTSLTIQCQVDSQVTMMFWYRQQPGQSLTLIATANQGSEATYESGFVIDKFPISRPNLTFSTLTVSNMSPEDSSIYLCSVDVAGGQETQYFGPGTRLLVL.